One and the same sample provided the 29 T cell receptor beta chains below, sequenced in a study of graft-versus-host responses after intestinal transplantation. TCRdb keeps only in-frame clones here, not all; method: immunoSEQ multiplex PCR. The sample lists about 120,000 clones, 90% seen once, with about 0.18% in the top ten. Their antigens remain unidentified. Here the sequenced sample was unstimulated CD4+ T cells sorted from spleen or lymph node cells, taken before intestinal transplant. The receptors here all came from a human donor who received an intestinal transplant.

V usage is TRBV29-1 and J usage is TRBJ2-5; 9 bases line up with TRBD1. Germline CDR1 SQVTM, CDR2 ANQGSEA. The V and J ends lost 6 bases and 5 bases, in that order; junction bases with no gene match: 7. The CDR3 runs 13 residues. The chain's CDR3 is CSVVTGGRETQYF. The CDR3, as DNA: TGCAGCGTGGTTACAGGGGGCCGGGAGACCCAGTACTTC.

The genes are TRBV19 and TRBJ1-3, with TRBD1 matching 7 bases. V lost 6 bases, J lost 4 bases, and 6 bases stayed unmatched. CDR3 length: 14 amino acids. Germline V CDR1 and CDR2: LNHDA, SQIVND (reference sequence). In nucleotides, the CDR3 is TGTGCCAGTAGATCAGGGGGAACGGGAAACACCATATATTTT. It specifies CASRSGGTGNTIYF.

Details on this clone: The same CDR3 is also encoded by other DNA sequences in this sample. The V and J genes are TRBV19 and TRBJ2-1; 7 bases match TRBD2. V dropped 3 bases and J dropped 0; count of bases not matched to a gene: 5. Per germline, CDR1 LNHDA and CDR2 SQIVND (reference sequence). The CDR3 runs to 16 residues. As DNA, the CDR3 is TGTGCCAGTAGTATTGACTGGGGGGGCTCCTACAATGAGCAGTTCTTC. Amino acid sequence: CASSIDWGGSYNEQFF.

The chain has TRBV18 and TRBJ1-1, with TRBD1 matching over 9 bases. The germline V gene has CDR1 KGHSH and CDR2 LQKENI. CDR3 length: 14 residues. Germline trimming cut 9 bases from V and 3 bases from J; bases unmatched to any gene: 8. CDR3 in amino acids: CASKTGTGYTEAFF. Written as DNA, the CDR3 is TGTGCCAGTAAAACCGGGACAGGGTACACTGAAGCTTTCTTT. Complete variable domain (other parts from reference TRBV18 and TRBJ1-1): NAGVMQNPRHLVRRRGQEARLRCSPMKGHSHVYWYRQLPEEGLKFMVYLQKENIIDESGMPKERFSAEFPKEGPSILRIQQVVRGDSAAYFCASKTGTGYTEAFFGQGTRLTVV.

The chain is built from TRBV5-1 and TRBJ2-1; no clear D gene. The length of the CDR3 is 15 residues. Germline V lookup: CDR1 SGHRS, CDR2 YFSETQ. Trimming stripped 1 base from V and 0 bases from J, with 8 bases between. CDR3 loop: CASSLLRLSYNEQFF. Written as DNA, the CDR3 is TGCGCCAGCAGCTTGTTAAGACTCTCCTACAATGAGCAGTTCTTC.

The chain combines TRBV11-2 with TRBJ2-5; possibly TRBD2 for D (6 bases). Trimming pared 5 bases from V and 4 bases from J, leaving 23 bases between. This CDR3 has 17 amino acids. The V gene's germline CDR1 is SGHAT and CDR2 FQNNGV. CDR3 nucleotides: TGTGCCAGCAGCCCGGGACTCCAAGACACAATCGTAGAGACCCAGTACTTC. Protein: CASSPGLQDTIVETQYF.

This chain links TRBV6-1 with TRBJ2-7; 10 bases align to TRBD1. V lost 6 bases and J lost 2; bases outside the gene matches: 7. The CDR3 extends over 15 amino acids. Germline V gene sequence: CDR1 MNHNS, CDR2 SASEGT. DNA for the CDR3: TGTGCCAGCAGGACCCCCGGGACAGGGGCCTACGAGCAGTACTTC. Protein product: CASRTPGTGAYEQYF.

The V gene is TRBV6-5, the J gene TRBJ2-2; possible D gene TRBD2, 6 bases. Germline lookup yields CDR1 MNHEY and CDR2 SVGAGI. V lost 6 bases and J lost 3, with 8 bases in between. The CDR3 extends over 13 amino acids. The CDR3: CASRGGDTGELFF. The CDR3 nucleotides are TGTGCCAGCAGAGGAGGGGACACCGGGGAGCTGTTTTTT.

The rearrangement joins TRBV28 to TRBJ2-7; 12 bases align to TRBD2. Germline CDR1 reads MDHEN; CDR2 reads SYDVKM. J gave up 2 bases and V 5 bases, and 4 bases lay outside the gene matches. CDR3 length equals 15 residues. The CDR3 loop is CASSLGLAGPYEQYF. The CDR3 region has the DNA TGTGCCAGCAGTCTCGGACTAGCGGGACCCTACGAGCAGTACTTC. The full variable domain, its missing parts supplied by reference TRBV28 and TRBJ2-7, is DVKVTQSSRYLVKRTGEKVFLECVQDMDHENMFWYRQDPGLGLRLIYFSYDVKMKEKGDIPEGYSVSREKKERFSLILESASTNQTSMYLCASSLGLAGPYEQYFGPGTRLTVT.

The CDR3 sequence is CASSRLAGEETQYF. Here the CDR3 DNA reads TGTGCCAGCTCACGACTAGCGGGGGAAGAGACCCAGTACTTC. This chain links TRBV18 with TRBJ2-5; the match to TRBD2 covers 12 bases. CDR3 length equals 14 residues. The V gene end was trimmed by 4 bases and the J gene end by 3 bases; junction bases not matched to a gene: 0. The germline CDR1 and CDR2 sequences are KGHSH and LQKENI.

This chain connects TRBV20-1 to TRBJ1-1; D gene uncertain. CDR3 size: 11 residues. Trimming cost V 0 bases and J 12 bases, with 11 bases left between them. Germline values: CDR1 DFQATT, CDR2 SNEGSKA (reference sequence). DNA of the CDR3: TGCAGTGCTAGAGATCGGCGGAGAACTTTCTTT. Its protein product is CSARDRRRTFF.

This chain uses TRBV4-1 with TRBJ1-2, with D tentatively TRBD1 (5 bases). The germline V and J ends were trimmed by 1 base and 0 bases, with 9 bases remaining between them. The CDR3 spans 15 residues. Germline assignment: CDR1 MGHRA and CDR2 YSYEKL. CDR3 sequence: CASSQVGRANYGYTF. In nucleotides, the CDR3 is TGCGCCAGCAGCCAAGTCGGCAGGGCTAACTATGGCTACACCTTC.

This chain joins TRBV5-4 and TRBJ1-4; D might be TRBD1 (5 bases). The CDR3 covers 13 residues. Germline CDR1 reads SGHNT; CDR2 reads YYREEE (reference sequence). Trimming pared 4 bases from V and 7 bases from J, leaving 11 bases between. Here the CDR3 reads CASSLGGGEKLFF. The CDR3 DNA reads as TGTGCCAGCAGCCTCGGGGGGGGTGAAAAACTGTTTTTT.

V is TRBV28 and J is TRBJ2-3, with TRBD2 identical over 8 bases. CDR3 length equals 15 residues. V shed 5 bases and J 3 bases; nucleotides not matched to a gene: 7. Germline V gene data show CDR1 as MDHEN and CDR2 as SYDVKM. CDR3 bases: TGTGCCAGCAGTCTAAGCGGGAGAAGTACAGATACGCAGTATTTT. This gives the protein CASSLSGRSTDTQYF.

CDR3 residues: CASSLWGDEQFF. The CDR3 DNA is TGTGCCAGCAGCTTATGGGGGGATGAGCAGTTCTTC. The J gene is TRBJ2-1, the V gene TRBV11-3; tentative D call: TRBD2 (6 bases). The CDR3 extends over 12 amino acids. Germline V gives CDR1 SGHNT, CDR2 YENEEA. V was shortened by 2 bases and J by 8 bases, with 7 bases between the two germline ends.

The V and J genes are TRBV5-1 and TRBJ2-1, with TRBD2 matching 8 bases. V lost 0 bases, J lost 9 bases, and 14 bases stayed unmatched. Germline V gene lookup returns CDR1 SGHRS and CDR2 YFSETQ. CDR3 length: 17 residues. The CDR3 loop reads CASSLELAVHSGGEQFF. CDR3 DNA: TGCGCCAGCAGCTTGGAACTAGCGGTTCATTCGGGGGGTGAGCAGTTCTTC.

This clone was seen a single time. The rearrangement links TRBV10-2 to TRBJ2-3, with D hard to call. V was pared by 6 bases and J by 1 base, with 8 bases between. Germline V gives CDR1 WSHSY, CDR2 SAAADI. The length of the CDR3 is 13 residues. Written as DNA, the CDR3 is TGCGCCAGCAGCTACCCCCGCACAGATACGCAGTATTTT. The encoded protein is CASSYPRTDTQYF.

The table lists this clone with a count of one. The chain uses TRBV13 and TRBJ2-7, with TRBD1 matching over 7 bases. J lost 7 bases, V lost 3 bases, and 9 bases had no gene match. Germline V gives CDR1 PRHDT, CDR2 FYEKMQ (reference sequence). The length of the CDR3 is 14 residues. Here the CDR3 reads CASSFKRGRGEQYF. The CDR3 coding sequence is TGTGCCAGCAGCTTTAAAAGGGGGCGTGGGGAGCAGTACTTC.

V and J are TRBV19 and TRBJ2-7, with 7 bases fitting TRBD1. The CDR3 is made up of 15 amino acids. J gave up 2 bases and V 5 bases, and 9 bases lay outside the gene matches. In germline, CDR1 is LNHDA, CDR2 SQIVND (reference sequence). In nucleotides, the CDR3 is TGTGCCAGTAGTTCCCCTCGACAGGGCGCCTACGAGCAGTACTTC. Translating it yields CASSSPRQGAYEQYF.

The V gene is TRBV7-8, the J gene TRBJ1-2, with D possibly being TRBD1 (5 bases). CDR1 SGHVS and CDR2 FQNEAQ come from the germline V gene. This CDR3 is built from 14 residues. Trimming cost V 5 bases and J 5 bases, with 15 bases left between them. In nucleotides, the CDR3 is TGTGCCAGCAGCCGTACCGGGGGGGTGTATGGCTACACCTTC. Its protein product is CASSRTGGVYGYTF.

The chain is built from TRBV18 and TRBJ1-2, with D unclear. This CDR3 comprises 14 residues. The V and J ends lost 6 bases and 4 bases respectively, with 15 bases between them. CDR1 and CDR2 (germline): KGHSH, LQKENI. The CDR3 is CASSHDQEAYGYTF. The CDR3 DNA is TGTGCCAGCTCCCACGACCAGGAAGCCTATGGCTACACCTTC.

This chain uses TRBV4-2 with TRBJ1-2; TRBD1 might be the D (5 bases). V lost 1 base, J lost 7 bases, and 13 bases lay in between. CDR1 and CDR2 (germline): LGHNA, YNFKEQ. CDR3 size: 14 residues. The CDR3 reads CASSQVLQEAGYTF. The CDR3 DNA is TGTGCCAGCAGCCAAGTTTTACAGGAAGCTGGCTACACCTTC.

The chain employs TRBV9 and TRBJ2-1, with 10 bases that match TRBD2. Trimming at V came to 0 bases and at J to 1 base, leaving 7 bases not matched to a gene. This CDR3 has 18 residues. Germline V lookup: CDR1 SGDLS, CDR2 YYNGEE. The CDR3 DNA sequence: TGTGCCAGCAGCGTAGCGGGGTTAGCGGGGGGATCCTACAATGAGCAGTTCTTC. Translating it yields CASSVAGLAGGSYNEQFF. Complete variable domain (other parts from reference TRBV9 and TRBJ2-1): DSGVTQTPKHLITATGQRVTLRCSPRSGDLSVYWYQQSLDQGLQFLIQYYNGEERAKGNILERFSAQQFPDLHSELNLSSLELGDSALYFCASSVAGLAGGSYNEQFFGPGTRLTVL.

This chain uses TRBV29-1 with TRBJ1-1; D not certain. Germline values: CDR1 SQVTM, CDR2 ANQGSEA. This CDR3 contains 13 residues. V was cut by 4 bases and J by 0 bases, with 9 bases left in between. The CDR3 sequence is CSVGKQLNTEAFF. In DNA, the CDR3 is TGCAGCGTTGGTAAACAGTTGAACACTGAAGCTTTCTTT.

The V and J genes are TRBV11-2 and TRBJ2-2; D call uncertain. The V gene's germline CDR1 is SGHAT and CDR2 FQNNGV. This CDR3 is built from 16 residues. V shed 5 bases and J shed 0 bases, with 13 bases lying between them. The CDR3 DNA is TGTGCCAGCAGCCCCCCTTTGGCGGCGAACACCGGGGAGCTGTTTTTT. The encoded protein is CASSPPLAANTGELFF. Full variable domain (rest looked up from reference TRBV11-2 and TRBJ2-2): EAGVAQSPRYKIIEKRQSVAFWCNPISGHATLYWYQQILGQGPKLLIQFQNNGVVDDSQLPKDRFSAERLKGVDSTLKIQPAKLEDSAVYLCASSPPLAANTGELFFGEGSRLTVL.

The genes are TRBV6-1 and TRBJ2-7, with 8 nucleotides matching TRBD2. This CDR3 spans 14 amino acids. CDR1 is MNHNS, CDR2 SASEGT, per germline. V lost 7 bases to trimming and J lost 3 bases; unmatched junction nucleotides: 8. This chain's CDR3 is CASIITSGHYEQYF. In DNA, the CDR3 is TGTGCCAGCATCATTACTAGCGGTCACTACGAGCAGTACTTC.

This chain's CDR3 is CASSLASDGSGKLFF. In DNA, the CDR3 is TGTGCCAGCAGCTTAGCGTCAGATGGCTCGGGAAAACTGTTTTTT. The chain is built from TRBV7-8 and TRBJ1-4; D unclear. The V gene's germline CDR1 is SGHVS and CDR2 FQNEAQ. V was cut by 0 bases and J by 10 bases, with 15 bases left in between. The CDR3 has 15 residues.

This chain joins TRBV19 and TRBJ2-2, with TRBD2 as a possible D gene (6 bases). V dropped 8 bases and J dropped 4 bases, with 20 bases sitting between them. The CDR3 spans 16 residues. CDR1 and CDR2 (germline): LNHDA, SQIVND (reference sequence). In DNA, the CDR3 is TGTGCCAGTGCATTAATGGGGGGAGGTGTCACCGGGGAGCTGTTTTTT. Translation: CASALMGGGVTGELFF.

V and J are TRBV12-1 and TRBJ1-4; the table's D call, TRBD1, was not checked against the DNA. TRBV12-1 is reported as a pseudogene. The CDR3 totals 14 residues. The CDR3 spells CALAQGSTNEKLFF. DNA of the CDR3: TGTGCCCTCGCCCAGGGTTCAACTAATGAAAAACTGTTTTTT.